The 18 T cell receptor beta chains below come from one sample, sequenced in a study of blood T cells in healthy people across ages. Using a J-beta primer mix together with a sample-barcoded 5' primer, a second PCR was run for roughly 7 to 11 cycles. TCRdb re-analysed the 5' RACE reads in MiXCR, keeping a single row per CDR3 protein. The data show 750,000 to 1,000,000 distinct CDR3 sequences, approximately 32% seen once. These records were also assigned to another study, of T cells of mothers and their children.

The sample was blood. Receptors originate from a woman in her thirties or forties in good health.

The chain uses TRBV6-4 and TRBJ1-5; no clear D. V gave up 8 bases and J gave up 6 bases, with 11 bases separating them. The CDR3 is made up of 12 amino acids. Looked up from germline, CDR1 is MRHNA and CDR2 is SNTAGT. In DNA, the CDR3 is TGTGCCAGCGACGGGTCCGGTCAGCCCCAGCATTTT. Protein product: CASDGSGQPQHF.

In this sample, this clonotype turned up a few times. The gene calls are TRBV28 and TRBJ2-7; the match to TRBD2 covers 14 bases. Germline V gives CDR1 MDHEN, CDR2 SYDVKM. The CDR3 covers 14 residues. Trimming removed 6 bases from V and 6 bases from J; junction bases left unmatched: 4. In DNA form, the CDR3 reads TGTGCCAGCAGAGCCGGACTAGCGGGGGGCGAGCAGTACTTC. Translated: CASRAGLAGGEQYF.

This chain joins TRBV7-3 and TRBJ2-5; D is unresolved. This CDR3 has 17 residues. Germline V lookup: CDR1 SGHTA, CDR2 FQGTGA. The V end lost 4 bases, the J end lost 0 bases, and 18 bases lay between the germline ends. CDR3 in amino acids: CASSSTPDLMYQETQYF. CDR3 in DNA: TGTGCCAGCAGCTCCACACCCGACCTAATGTACCAAGAGACCCAGTACTTC.

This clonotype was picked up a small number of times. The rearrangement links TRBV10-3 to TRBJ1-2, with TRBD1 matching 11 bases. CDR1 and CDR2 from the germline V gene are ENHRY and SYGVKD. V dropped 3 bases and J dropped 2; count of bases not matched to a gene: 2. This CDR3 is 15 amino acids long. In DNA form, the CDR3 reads TGTGCCATCAGTGACCGGACAGGGGGCAACTATGGCTACACCTTC. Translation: CAISDRTGGNYGYTF.

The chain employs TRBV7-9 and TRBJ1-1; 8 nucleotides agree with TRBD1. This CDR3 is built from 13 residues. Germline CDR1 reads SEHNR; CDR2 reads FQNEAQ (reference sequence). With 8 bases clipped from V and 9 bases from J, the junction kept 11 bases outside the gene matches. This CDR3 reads CASFPTGERKAFF. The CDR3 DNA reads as TGTGCCAGCTTCCCGACAGGGGAAAGGAAAGCTTTCTTT.

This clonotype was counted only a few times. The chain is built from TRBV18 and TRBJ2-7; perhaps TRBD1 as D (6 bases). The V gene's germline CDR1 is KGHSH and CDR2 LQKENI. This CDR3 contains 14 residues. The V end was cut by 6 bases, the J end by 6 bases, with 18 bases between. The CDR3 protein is CASSPRDKSSEQYF. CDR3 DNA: TGTGCCAGCTCTCCCCGGGACAAATCGTCCGAGCAGTACTTC.

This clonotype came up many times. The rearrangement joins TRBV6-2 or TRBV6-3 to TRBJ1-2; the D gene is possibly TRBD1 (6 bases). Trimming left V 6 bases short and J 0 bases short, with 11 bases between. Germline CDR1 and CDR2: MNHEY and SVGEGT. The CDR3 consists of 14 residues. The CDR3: CASRPTGANYGYTF. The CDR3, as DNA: TGTGCCAGCAGACCGACAGGAGCTAACTATGGCTACACCTTC.

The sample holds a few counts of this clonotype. This chain's CDR3 is CSVESRAKNIQYF. The CDR3 DNA reads TGCAGCGTTGAATCCAGGGCCAAAAACATTCAGTACTTC. The chain combines TRBV29-1 with TRBJ2-4; D uncertain. V lost 2 bases to trimming and J lost 1 base, with 6 bases between them. Looked up from germline, CDR1 is SQVTM and CDR2 is ANQGSEA. CDR3 length: 13 amino acids.

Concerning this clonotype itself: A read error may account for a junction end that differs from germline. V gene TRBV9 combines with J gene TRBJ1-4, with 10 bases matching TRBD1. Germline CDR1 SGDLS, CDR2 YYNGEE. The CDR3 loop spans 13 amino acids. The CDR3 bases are TGTGCCGGCAGCGCTCAGGGACAGGGGAGACTGTTTTTT. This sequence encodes CAGSAQGQGRLFF.

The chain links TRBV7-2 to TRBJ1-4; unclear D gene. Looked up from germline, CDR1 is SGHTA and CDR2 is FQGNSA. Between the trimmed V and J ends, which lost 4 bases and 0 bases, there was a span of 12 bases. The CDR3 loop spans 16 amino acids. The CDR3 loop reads CASSSPDVATNEKLFF. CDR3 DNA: TGTGCCAGCAGCTCACCCGACGTTGCAACTAATGAAAAACTGTTTTTT.

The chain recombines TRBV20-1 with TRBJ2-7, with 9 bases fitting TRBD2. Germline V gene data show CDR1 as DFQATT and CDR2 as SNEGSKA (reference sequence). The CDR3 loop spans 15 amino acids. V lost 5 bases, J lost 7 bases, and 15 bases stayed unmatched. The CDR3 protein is CSAGIPTSGYNEQYF. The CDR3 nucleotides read TGCAGTGCTGGAATTCCGACTAGCGGATACAATGAGCAGTACTTC.

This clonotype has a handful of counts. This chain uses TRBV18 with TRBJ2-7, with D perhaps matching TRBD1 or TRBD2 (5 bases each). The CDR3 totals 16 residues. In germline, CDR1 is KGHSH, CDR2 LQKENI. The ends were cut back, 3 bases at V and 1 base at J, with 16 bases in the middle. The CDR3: CASSPTSGPVSYEQYF. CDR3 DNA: TGTGCCAGCTCACCGACGTCGGGACCTGTTTCCTACGAGCAGTACTTC.

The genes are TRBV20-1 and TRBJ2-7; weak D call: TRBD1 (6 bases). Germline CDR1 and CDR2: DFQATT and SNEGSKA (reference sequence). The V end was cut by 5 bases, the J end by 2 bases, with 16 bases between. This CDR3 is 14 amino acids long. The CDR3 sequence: CSASDRMSPYEQYF. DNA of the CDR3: TGCAGTGCTTCGGACAGAATGAGCCCCTACGAGCAGTACTTC.

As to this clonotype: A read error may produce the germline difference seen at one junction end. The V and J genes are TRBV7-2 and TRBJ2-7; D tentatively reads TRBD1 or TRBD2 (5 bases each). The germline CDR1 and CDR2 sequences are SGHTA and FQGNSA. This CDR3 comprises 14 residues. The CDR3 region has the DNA TGTGTCAGCAGCCCAACAGGACTCCGGGGCGAGCAGTACTTC. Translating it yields CVSSPTGLRGEQYF.

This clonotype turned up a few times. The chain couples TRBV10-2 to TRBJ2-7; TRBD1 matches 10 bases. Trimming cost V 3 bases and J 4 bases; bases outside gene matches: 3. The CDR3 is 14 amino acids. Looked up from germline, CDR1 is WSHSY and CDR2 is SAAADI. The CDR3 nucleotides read TGCGCCAGCAGTGACTCGGGACAGGGGTACGAGCAGTACTTC. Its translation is CASSDSGQGYEQYF.

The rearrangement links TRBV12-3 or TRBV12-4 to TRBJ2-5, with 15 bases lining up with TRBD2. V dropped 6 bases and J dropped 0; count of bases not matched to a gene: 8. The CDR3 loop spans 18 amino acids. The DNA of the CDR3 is TGTGCCAGCAGCAGGACTAGCGGGGGGGAGAAGTACCAAGAGACCCAGTACTTC. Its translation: CASSRTSGGEKYQETQYF.

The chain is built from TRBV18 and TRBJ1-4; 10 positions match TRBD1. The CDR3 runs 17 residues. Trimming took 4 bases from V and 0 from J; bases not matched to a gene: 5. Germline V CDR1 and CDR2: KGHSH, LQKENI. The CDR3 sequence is CASSRDRGLSTNEKLFF. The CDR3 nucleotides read TGTGCCAGCTCACGGGACAGGGGATTGTCAACTAATGAAAAACTGTTTTTT.

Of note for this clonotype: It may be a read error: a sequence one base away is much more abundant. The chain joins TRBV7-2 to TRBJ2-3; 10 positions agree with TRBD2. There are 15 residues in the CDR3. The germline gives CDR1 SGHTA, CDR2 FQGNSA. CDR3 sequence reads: CANSLTSGVADTQYF. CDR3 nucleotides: TGTGCCAACAGCTTAACTAGCGGGGTGGCAGATACGCAGTATTTT.